This TCR beta chain was captured by sequencing in a study of T cell changes during pregnancy in multiple sclerosis. The CDR3 spans 15 residues. The germline gives CDR1 SGHVS, CDR2 FQNEAQ. Trimming pared 3 bases from V and 1 base from J, leaving 10 bases between. Sequenced by immunoSEQ multiplex PCR; TCRdb stores in-frame clones only, minus some. The sample lists tens of thousands of clones, 92% seen once, with roughly 1.9% in the top ten. The sequences come from peripheral blood, collected in the second trimester of pregnancy. The receptor was isolated from a female donor with multiple sclerosis, enrolled in a pregnancy study. The V and J genes are TRBV7-8 and TRBJ1-3; perhaps TRBD1 as D (5 bases). CDR3 nucleotides: TGTGCCAGCAGCTTGACCTCAGGGTCTGGAAACACCATATATTTT. It translates to CASSLTSGSGNTIYF.